Listed here are 29 T cell receptor beta chains from one sample, sequenced in a study of T cells in Graves' hyperthyroidism and ophthalmopathy. It was RNA transcripts that yielded the amplified TCR beta CDR3 regions. RT-PCR in the first round (using the HTBI primer set) targeted the TCR CDR3. TCRdb ran MiXCR on the multiplex PCR reads and lists one entry per CDR3 protein. The sample carries 130,000 to 150,000 distinct CDR3 sequences, about 20% recorded once. Sequencing was carried out using blood. The receptors were gathered from a woman aged 50 to 65 with Graves' hyperthyroidism that later progressed to Graves' ophthalmopathy.

V and J are TRBV2 and TRBJ2-5, with 7 positions matching TRBD1. V shed 10 bases, J shed 1 base, and the junction held 3 bases outside the gene matches. The germline V gene has CDR1 SNHLY and CDR2 FYNNEI. This CDR3 spans 12 amino acids. The chain's CDR3 is CATDRAQETQYF. DNA for the CDR3: TGTGCCACCGACAGGGCCCAAGAGACCCAGTACTTC.

The chain links TRBV20-1 to TRBJ1-4; a weak D match, TRBD1 (5 bases). V was clipped by 4 bases and J by 10 bases, with 13 bases between them. Germline V gives CDR1 DFQATT, CDR2 SNEGSKA (reference sequence). The CDR3 is 12 amino acids. The CDR3 bases are TGCAGTGCTAAAACGGGGGGGGGAAAACTGTTTTTT. Residues: CSAKTGGGKLFF.

This clonotype occurred many times. In nucleotides, the CDR3 is TGTGCCAGCTCAAGGGACAGGGGGAGTGAGCAGTACTTC. Translated: CASSRDRGSEQYF. The chain is built from TRBV6-1 and TRBJ2-7, with 11 bases that match TRBD1. The ends lost 8 bases at V and 7 bases at J; junction bases unmatched: 7. This CDR3 comprises 13 residues. The germline V gene encodes CDR1 MNHNS and CDR2 SASEGT.

V and J are TRBV6-4 and TRBJ1-3; tentative D call: TRBD1 (5 bases). CDR3 size: 12 residues. CDR1 is MRHNA and CDR2 is SNTAGT in the germline V gene. Between the trimmed V and J ends, which lost 9 bases and 1 base, there was a span of 7 bases. In DNA, the CDR3 is TGTGCCAGGGGGGAGTCTGGAAACACCATATATTTT. Translated: CARGESGNTIYF.

The chain employs TRBV2 and TRBJ2-2; D is possibly TRBD1 (7 bases). CDR1 SNHLY and CDR2 FYNNEI come from the germline V gene. V shed 4 bases and J shed 4 bases, with 10 bases lying between them. This CDR3 has 14 residues. CDR3 region: CASSGQGLTGELFF. Here the CDR3 DNA reads TGTGCCAGCAGTGGACAGGGACTCACCGGGGAGCTGTTTTTT. The complete variable domain, with remaining parts taken from reference TRBV2 and TRBJ2-2, reads EPEVTQTPSHQVTQMGQEVILRCVPISNHLYFYWYRQILGQKVEFLVSFYNNEISEKSEIFDDQFSVERPDGSNFTLKIRSTKLEDSAMYFCASSGQGLTGELFFGEGSRLTVL.

This clonotype has ten or more counts. This chain connects TRBV20-1 to TRBJ2-7, with D possibly being TRBD2 (6 bases). CDR1 and CDR2 from the germline V gene are DFQATT and SNEGSKA (reference sequence). The ends were cut back, 3 bases at V and 1 base at J, with 16 bases in the middle. The CDR3 covers 15 residues. Here the CDR3 reads CSASSVAGRSYEQYF. DNA of the CDR3: TGCAGTGCTAGTTCCGTTGCGGGACGGTCCTACGAGCAGTACTTC.

The chain employs TRBV18 and TRBJ2-7, with D possibly TRBD1 on 5 matching bases. Trimming pared 3 bases from V and 2 bases from J, leaving 11 bases between. The CDR3 runs to 14 residues. In germline, CDR1 is KGHSH, CDR2 LQKENI. As DNA, the CDR3 is TGTGCCAGCTCACCTTCAGGGTCTGCCTACGAGCAGTACTTC. Translated, it gives CASSPSGSAYEQYF.

This clonotype appeared a single time. The J gene is TRBJ2-3, the V gene TRBV3-1, with D perhaps assigned TRBD1 or TRBD2 (5 bases each). Germline CDR1 LGHDT, CDR2 YNNKEL (reference sequence). The V gene lost 4 bases and the J gene lost 0 bases, with 11 bases spanning the gap. The CDR3 is made up of 15 amino acids. The CDR3 sequence is CASSPTGTSTDTQYF. The CDR3 DNA reads as TGTGCCAGCAGCCCGACTGGGACGAGCACAGATACGCAGTATTTT.

This clonotype was detected many times. The chain carries TRBV12-3 or TRBV12-4 and TRBJ2-3, with D possibly matching TRBD2 (6 bases). Trimming left V 6 bases short and J 0 bases short, with 16 bases between. CDR3 length equals 16 residues. The CDR3 here is CASRRRGGLSTDTQYF. The CDR3, as DNA: TGTGCCAGCAGACGACGAGGAGGGCTAAGCACAGATACGCAGTATTTT.

This clonotype was found a few times. The V call is TRBV28, the J call TRBJ2-5; 12 bases line up with TRBD2. The germline CDR1 and CDR2 sequences are MDHEN and SYDVKM. Trimming took 5 bases from V and 4 from J; bases not matched to a gene: 5. CDR3 length: 15 residues. The CDR3 sequence: CASSEPGLAGETQYF. The CDR3 nucleotides are TGTGCCAGCAGTGAACCGGGACTAGCGGGAGAGACCCAGTACTTC.

The J gene is TRBJ2-1, the V gene TRBV15, with TRBD2 identical over 11 bases. Germline V lookup: CDR1 LNHNV, CDR2 YYDKDF (reference sequence). The CDR3 runs 17 residues. Unmatched junction bases numbered 11, after V lost 1 base and J lost 9 bases. The chain's CDR3 is CATSRGDIAGGSTEQFF. The CDR3 DNA reads as TGTGCCACCAGCAGAGGTGACATAGCGGGAGGGTCCACTGAGCAGTTCTTC.

The rearrangement joins TRBV20-1 to TRBJ1-2; D might be TRBD1 (5 bases). V shed 1 base and J shed 3 bases, with 15 bases lying between them. Germline CDR1 and CDR2: DFQATT and SNEGSKA (reference sequence). The CDR3 covers 15 residues. The CDR3 loop is CSARVVGGTDYGYTF. DNA of the CDR3: TGCAGTGCTAGAGTGGTGGGGGGTACGGACTATGGCTACACCTTC.

This clonotype was counted ten times or more. The rearrangement uses TRBV12-3 or TRBV12-4 and TRBJ2-5; TRBD2 might be the D (6 bases). The CDR3 is made up of 16 amino acids. V was clipped by 5 bases and J by 4 bases, with 20 bases between them. CDR3 region: CASSPTLGHGGETQYF. CDR3 DNA: TGTGCCAGCAGTCCCACGCTAGGGCACGGGGGAGAGACCCAGTACTTC.

This clonotype was observed at least ten times. V usage is TRBV2 and J usage is TRBJ2-7; D call uncertain. This CDR3 region has 13 residues. CDR1 and CDR2 from the germline V gene are SNHLY and FYNNEI. Trimming shortened V by 6 bases and J by 6 bases, and 15 bases separated the two germline ends. CDR3 sequence: CASSATTRGEQYF. CDR3 DNA sequence: TGTGCCAGCAGCGCGACCACTCGAGGCGAGCAGTACTTC.

This clonotype was counted many times. V gene TRBV6-1 combines with J gene TRBJ1-5, with D possibly being TRBD1 (6 bases). The V end was cut by 2 bases, the J end by 11 bases, with 10 bases between. Germline loops: CDR1 MNHNS, CDR2 SASEGT. The CDR3 has 12 amino acids. CDR3 coding DNA: TGTGCCAGCAGTGAAAACAGGGAAGCCCAGCATTTT. Protein sequence: CASSENREAQHF.

This clonotype was seen at least ten times. The chain recombines TRBV12-3 or TRBV12-4 with TRBJ1-1; D ambiguous. The V gene lost 3 bases and the J gene lost 1 base, with 12 bases spanning the gap. CDR3 length equals 15 residues. The CDR3 protein is CASSFFGTKNTEAFF. The CDR3 coding sequence is TGTGCCAGCAGTTTTTTCGGCACCAAGAACACTGAAGCTTTCTTT.

A note on this clonotype: At one end the junction does not follow the germline gene, possibly because of a read error. The chain carries TRBV7-7 and TRBJ2-1; no clear D gene. Germline V gene lookup returns CDR1 SSHAT and CDR2 FNYEAQ (reference sequence). This CDR3 region has 16 residues. CDR3 region: CASSLVAGSSYNEQFF. CDR3 in DNA: TGTGCTAGCAGCTTAGTTGCAGGAAGCTCCTACAATGAGCAGTTCTTC.

In this sample, this clonotype turned up a few times. The chain recombines TRBV4-1 with TRBJ1-5; D uncertain. The CDR3 is 14 residues long. CDR1 and CDR2 from the germline V gene are MGHRA and YSYEKL. Between the trimmed V and J ends, which lost 2 bases and 6 bases, there was a span of 11 bases. The CDR3 is CASSQQRLGQPQHF. The CDR3 DNA reads as TGCGCCAGCAGCCAACAACGGTTGGGTCAGCCCCAGCATTTT.

This clonotype was seen at least ten times. The chain recombines TRBV5-1 with TRBJ1-1; D gene uncertain. Deletions cut 1 base from V and 6 bases from J, with 13 bases between. This CDR3 contains 14 residues. The germline V gene has CDR1 SGHRS and CDR2 YFSETQ. This CDR3 reads CASSLRRSPPEAFF. CDR3 nucleotides: TGCGCCAGCAGCTTGAGGCGGTCCCCCCCTGAAGCTTTCTTT.

This clonotype was recorded at least ten times. The chain uses TRBV5-1 and TRBJ2-1; TRBD2 matches at 14 bases. Germline CDR1 SGHRS, CDR2 YFSETQ. After removal of 3 bases from V and 9 bases from J, the junction contained 8 bases not matched to a gene. CDR3 size: 16 residues. The CDR3 nucleotides are TGCGCCAGCAGCTCGGGACTAGCGGGAGCATTGGGTGAGCAGTTCTTC. It specifies CASSSGLAGALGEQFF.

The chain is built from TRBV19 and TRBJ2-3, with D perhaps matching TRBD1 (6 bases). Germline-derived CDR1 and CDR2 are LNHDA and SQIVND (reference sequence). The V and J ends lost 6 bases and 6 bases respectively, with 16 bases between them. The CDR3 extends over 14 amino acids. CDR3 loop: CASRGPRQGDTQYF. CDR3 nucleotide sequence: TGTGCCAGTAGGGGGCCGCGGCAGGGGGATACGCAGTATTTT.

The chain carries TRBV9 and TRBJ2-5; D is tentatively TRBD1 or TRBD2 (5 bases each). The germline V and J ends were trimmed by 4 bases and 3 bases, with 19 bases remaining between them. CDR3 length: 16 amino acids. Per the germline V gene, CDR1 is SGDLS and CDR2 is YYNGEE. The CDR3, as DNA: TGTGCCAGCAGCTCCCTCGGGGCAGGGCAAAAAGAGACCCAGTACTTC. Translating gives CASSSLGAGQKETQYF.

The CDR3 nucleotides are TGTGCCAGCAGCCAAGTTCCCCAGGGGCTAGTCGGAGAGACCCAGTACTTC. It specifies CASSQVPQGLVGETQYF. The chain combines TRBV3-1 with TRBJ2-5; possibly TRBD1 for D (6 bases). The germline CDR1 and CDR2 sequences are LGHDT and YNNKEL (reference sequence). The CDR3 extends over 17 amino acids. Trimming shortened V by 1 base and J by 4 bases, and 19 bases separated the two germline ends.

The V gene is TRBV20-1, the J gene TRBJ1-2, with 7 bases matching TRBD1. The germline V gene has CDR1 DFQATT and CDR2 SNEGSKA (reference sequence). Trimming at V came to 3 bases and at J to 4 bases, leaving 11 bases not matched to a gene. The CDR3 has 15 amino acids. CDR3 amino acids: CSARRHGGGSYGYTF. The CDR3 nucleotides are TGCAGTGCTAGGCGACACGGAGGGGGCTCCTATGGCTACACCTTC.

This clonotype was picked up a small number of times. The chain employs TRBV9 and TRBJ2-1; D gene ambiguous. Trimming pared 1 base from V and 2 bases from J, leaving 13 bases between. The germline V gene has CDR1 SGDLS and CDR2 YYNGEE. The length of the CDR3 is 16 residues. The CDR3 DNA is TGTGCCAGCAGCGTATCCGCGACCTACCCCTACAATGAGCAGTTCTTC. As protein: CASSVSATYPYNEQFF. Together with reference TRBV9 and TRBJ2-1, the CDR3 gives the full variable domain: DSGVTQTPKHLITATGQRVTLRCSPRSGDLSVYWYQQSLDQGLQFLIQYYNGEERAKGNILERFSAQQFPDLHSELNLSSLELGDSALYFCASSVSATYPYNEQFFGPGTRLTVL.

This clonotype was seen many times. This rearrangement joins TRBV5-5 to TRBJ2-7; TRBD2 aligns across 8 bases. Trimming took 0 bases from V and 1 from J; bases not matched to a gene: 0. CDR1 is SGHKS and CDR2 is YYEKEE in the germline V gene (reference sequence). The CDR3 totals 14 residues. The CDR3 DNA sequence: TGTGCCAGCAGCTTGGTAGCGGGATCCTACGAGCAGTACTTC. Translating gives CASSLVAGSYEQYF. Variable domain in full (rest from reference TRBV5-5 and TRBJ2-7): DAGVTQSPTHLIKTRGQQVTLRCSPISGHKSVSWYQQVLGQGPQFIFQYYEKEERGRGNFPDRFSARQFPNYSSELNVNALLLGDSALYLCASSLVAGSYEQYFGPGTRLTVT.

This clonotype appeared a few times. This chain joins TRBV4-1 and TRBJ2-5; unclear D gene. Germline V lookup: CDR1 MGHRA, CDR2 YSYEKL. Trimming removed 3 bases at V and 2 bases at J, with 7 bases between. The CDR3 sequence is 13 residues long. The CDR3 bases are TGCGCCAGCAGCCAGTGGCAACAAGAGACCCAGTACTTC. Translated: CASSQWQQETQYF.

The chain has TRBV6-6 and TRBJ2-7; D perhaps matches TRBD1 (5 bases). CDR1 MNHNY and CDR2 SVGAGI come from the germline V gene (reference sequence). Trimming stripped 1 base from V and 4 bases from J, with 17 bases between. This CDR3 region has 16 residues. The CDR3: CASSYWGGSAIYEQYF. The CDR3 bases are TGTGCCAGCAGTTACTGGGGCGGCAGTGCTATTTACGAGCAGTACTTC.

This clonotype was seen ten or more times. V is TRBV11-2 and J is TRBJ1-5; D is unclear. V lost 1 base and J lost 0, with 7 bases in between. The CDR3 has 15 residues. Germline CDR1 is SGHAT and CDR2 is FQNNGV. CDR3 residues: CASSLGVNSNQPQHF. In DNA, the CDR3 is TGTGCCAGCAGCTTAGGTGTTAATAGCAATCAGCCCCAGCATTTT.